This entry lists 7 T cell receptor beta chains sequenced from one sample in a study of cytomegalovirus exposure and HLA in healthy donors. Vbeta (60) and Jbeta (13) primers were used in the PCR. Sequencing was performed with immunoSEQ multiplex PCR; in TCRdb, only in-frame clones are kept and a portion is missing. The sample has 150,000 to 200,000 clones; about four fifths are singletons. The sequenced material came from PBMCs. Every receptor here comes from a girl aged 5-17 years in good health and CMV-seropositive.

This clone was recorded once. The chain carries TRBV9 and TRBJ1-2; 7 nucleotides align to TRBD1. The V gene's germline CDR1 is SGDLS and CDR2 YYNGEE. The CDR3 runs to 15 residues. V trimming: 0 bases; J trimming: 3 bases; junction bases outside the gene matches: 5. The CDR3: CASSVGWRGHYGYTF. CDR3 bases: TGTGCCAGCAGCGTAGGGTGGAGGGGGCACTATGGCTACACCTTC.

This chain links TRBV5-6 with TRBJ1-1; D unclear. Germline V gene lookup returns CDR1 SGHDT and CDR2 YYEEEE. The CDR3 is 14 residues long. Between the trimmed V and J ends, which lost 0 bases and 13 bases, there was a span of 19 bases. Here the CDR3 reads CASSLVSGSPSVFF. Written as DNA, the CDR3 is TGTGCCAGCAGCTTGGTATCGGGGAGCCCATCGGTTTTCTTT. Full variable domain (outside the CDR3, taken from reference TRBV5-6 and TRBJ1-1): DAGVTQSPTHLIKTRGQQVTLRCSPKSGHDTVSWYQQALGQGPQFIFQYYEEEERQRGNFPDRFSGHQFPNYSSELNVNALLLGDSALYLCASSLVSGSPSVFFGQGTRLTVV.

This clone was counted once. This sequence joins TRBV11-2 and TRBJ2-7; 8 bases align to TRBD1. The V and J ends lost 0 bases and 4 bases, in that order; junction bases with no gene match: 8. Per germline, CDR1 SGHAT and CDR2 FQNNGV. CDR3 length: 16 residues. The CDR3 sequence is CASSLDRQGAYYEQYF. The CDR3 DNA is TGTGCCAGCAGCTTAGATCGGCAGGGGGCCTATTACGAGCAGTACTTC. Supplemented by reference TRBV11-2 and TRBJ2-7, the full variable domain reads EAGVAQSPRYKIIEKRQSVAFWCNPISGHATLYWYQQILGQGPKLLIQFQNNGVVDDSQLPKDRFSAERLKGVDSTLKIQPAKLEDSAVYLCASSLDRQGAYYEQYFGPGTRLTVT.

The chain joins TRBV7-9 to TRBJ2-7; 8 bases align to TRBD1. This CDR3 is 15 amino acids long. CDR1 is SEHNR, CDR2 FQNEAQ, per germline (reference sequence). V lost 8 bases, J lost 4 bases, and 13 bases stayed unmatched. The CDR3 DNA follows: TGTGCCAGCGTCGGGTTCGTGACAGGGGATTACGAGCAGTACTTC. Translation: CASVGFVTGDYEQYF. Supplemented by reference TRBV7-9 and TRBJ2-7, the full variable domain reads DTGVSQNPRHKITKRGQNVTFRCDPISEHNRLYWYRQTLGQGPEFLTYFQNEAQLEKSRLLSDRFSAERPKGSFSTLEIQRTEQGDSAMYLCASVGFVTGDYEQYFGPGTRLTVT.

This clone came up a few times. The chain combines TRBV28 with TRBJ2-6, with D hard to call. This CDR3 comprises 15 residues. CDR1 and CDR2 (germline): MDHEN, SYDVKM. V was pared by 7 bases and J by 0 bases, with 10 bases between. The CDR3 loop reads CASTRVSSGANVLTF. CDR3 in DNA: TGTGCCAGCACCCGGGTCTCCTCTGGGGCCAACGTCCTGACTTTC.

The J gene is TRBJ1-2, the V gene TRBV6-5; D is possibly TRBD1 (6 bases). The germline V gene has CDR1 MNHEY and CDR2 SVGAGI. This CDR3 is built from 14 residues. Deletions cut 6 bases from V and 4 bases from J, with 15 bases between. The CDR3 nucleotides are TGTGCCAGCAGCGATATCCAAGGGGGCTATGGCTACACCTTC. Protein: CASSDIQGGYGYTF.

This clone was counted between two and nine times. The chain uses TRBV1 and TRBJ1-6; the table assigns TRBD1, which was not confirmed against the DNA. TRBV1 constitutes a pseudogene. The CDR3 loop spans 16 amino acids. In DNA, the CDR3 is TGCACCAGCAGCTCACCGGGACAGACCTCGAATTCACCCCTCCACTTT. Residues: CTSSSPGQTSNSPLHF.